This T cell receptor beta chain derives from a study of T cell responses to AZD1222 COVID-19 vaccine. The wider study: Second-dose intervals near 4 or 12 weeks were combined. Study-level findings and limits: Recipients of two AZD1222 doses showed rising Spike-specific TCR breadth and depth. Reports indicate that nearly half of spike-specific TCRs are directed at unmutated variant regions.

TCRdb's table, derived via immunoSEQ multiplex PCR, lists solely in-frame clones and lacks some. The repertoire holds 180,000 or so clones, about 95% seen once, with about 0.6% in the top ten. Looked up from germline, CDR1 is LNHDA and CDR2 is SQIVND (reference sequence). Trimming pared 0 bases from V and 7 bases from J, leaving 13 bases between. This CDR3 has 16 residues. With regard to this clone: Its antigen is unidentified.

The clonotype was recovered from an adult in good health. The starting material was peripheral blood, obtained on day 0 of AZD1222 vaccination. The chain links TRBV19 to TRBJ1-6; D is undetermined. The CDR3 spells CASSIDRTTRNSPLHF. The CDR3 nucleotides are TGTGCCAGTAGTATAGATCGAACCACACGCAATTCACCCCTCCACTTT.